This TCR beta chain was profiled in a study of blood T cells in healthy people across ages. Study details: Roughly one uniquely barcoded beta molecule per two T cells was captured. Overall study findings and caveats: Unsorted PBMCs prevented conclusive naive versus antigen-experienced comparison.

A J-beta primer mix and a sample-barcoded 5' primer were used in a second PCR of about 7 to 12 cycles. From each sample, at least 3 million paired-end reads containing CDR3 were obtained. TCRdb fed the 5' RACE reads into MiXCR, producing one record per CDR3 protein. The data contain roughly 410,000 distinct CDR3 sequences, about half of them singletons. The germline V gene has CDR1 MNHNY and CDR2 SVGAGI (reference sequence). The CDR3 has 14 amino acids. The V end was cut by 2 bases, the J end by 0 bases, with 6 bases between. This clonotype has only one observation. The antigen is unknown. Extracted total RNA amounted to at least 5.5 micrograms for each sample.

Sequenced sample: blood. The J gene is TRBJ2-3, the V gene TRBV6-6; D gene uncertain. The TCR sequence derives from a man in his 60s in good health. The CDR3 region has the DNA TGTGCCAGCAGTTACCCGGACAGCACAGATACGCAGTATTTT. It codes for CASSYPDSTDTQYF.